This TCR beta chain appears in the sequencing data of a study of blood T cell repertoires in COVID-19. Per the study methods: Amplifying reference gene primers gave estimates of nucleated cell counts. Profiled with immunoSEQ multiplex PCR; TCRdb holds only in-frame clones, not every one. V and J calls plus clone size are reproduced from that table; the DNA served to infer D and trimming. The sample includes about 130,000 clones, 80% to 85% of them seen just once. V lost 6 bases and J lost 5, with 10 bases in between. This CDR3 spans 12 amino acids. CDR1 MNHEY and CDR2 SVGAGI come from the germline V gene.

What was sequenced was peripheral blood. This chain uses TRBV6-5 with TRBJ1-1, with D unclear. The receptor was derived from a woman in her forties or fifties with acute or convalescent COVID-19. The chain's CDR3 is CASRSTKTEAFF. DNA of the CDR3: TGTGCCAGCAGATCAACAAAGACTGAAGCTTTCTTT.